A single T cell receptor beta chain is shown here with its context. Trimming stripped 3 bases from V and 4 bases from J, with 6 bases between. Germline loops: CDR1 MGHRA, CDR2 YSYEKL. The CDR3 totals 13 residues. The entry originates in a study of blood T cell repertoires in COVID-19. The protocol was immunoSEQ multiplex PCR, while the TCRdb copy is restricted to in-frame clones and leaves out a portion. The sample includes hundreds of thousands of clones, around 90% of them seen just once. The sequence was obtained from a woman younger than 30 with acute COVID-19. The sample was PBMCs or T cells enriched from blood (not recorded which). V is TRBV4-1 and J is TRBJ2-2, with unresolved D. CDR3 in DNA: TGCGCCAGCAGCCAGAGCCGCACCGGGGAGCTGTTTTTT. The encoded protein is CASSQSRTGELFF.